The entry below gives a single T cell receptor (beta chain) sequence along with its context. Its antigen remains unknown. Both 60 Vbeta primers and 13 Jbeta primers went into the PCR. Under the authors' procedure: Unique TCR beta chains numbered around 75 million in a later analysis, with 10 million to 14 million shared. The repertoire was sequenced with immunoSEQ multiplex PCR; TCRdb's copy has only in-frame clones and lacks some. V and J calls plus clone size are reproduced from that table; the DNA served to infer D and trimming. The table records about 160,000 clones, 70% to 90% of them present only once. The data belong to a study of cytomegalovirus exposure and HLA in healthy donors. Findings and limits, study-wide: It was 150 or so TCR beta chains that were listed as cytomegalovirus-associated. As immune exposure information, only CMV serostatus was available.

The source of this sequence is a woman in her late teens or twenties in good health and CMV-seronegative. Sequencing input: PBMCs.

The CDR3 nucleotides read TGCGCCAGCAGCCTCGCTAGCCCAGATACGCAGTATTTT. This encodes CASSLASPDTQYF. The gene calls are TRBV5-1 and TRBJ2-3; a possible D gene is TRBD2 (5 bases). The CDR3 contains 13 residues. With 4 bases removed from V and 4 bases from J, the gap between germline ends came to 10 bases. Germline V gene lookup returns CDR1 SGHRS and CDR2 YFSETQ.